This paragraph reports one T cell receptor (beta chain). Its antigen is unidentified. TCRdb's table, derived via immunoSEQ multiplex PCR, lists solely in-frame clones and lacks some. The profile shows about 93,000 clones, just over 85% of them singletons. The data are from a study of T cell responses to AZD1222 COVID-19 vaccine. General study results and limits: Clonal diversity may have been underestimated, and the donors were mostly white British, with more females than males. Sampling captured repertoires only after the peak T cell response.

Sequenced material: peripheral blood, taken on day 0 of AZD1222 vaccination. The TCR originated in an adult in good health.

The CDR3 region has the DNA TGTGCCAGCTCACCAACTGGTCTGCTGGCCGAGCAGTACTTC. Translation gives CASSPTGLLAEQYF. The V and J genes are TRBV18 and TRBJ2-7; D gene unclear. The CDR3 runs to 14 residues. V lost 2 bases, J lost 6 bases, and 14 bases lay in between. Germline V gives CDR1 KGHSH, CDR2 LQKENI.